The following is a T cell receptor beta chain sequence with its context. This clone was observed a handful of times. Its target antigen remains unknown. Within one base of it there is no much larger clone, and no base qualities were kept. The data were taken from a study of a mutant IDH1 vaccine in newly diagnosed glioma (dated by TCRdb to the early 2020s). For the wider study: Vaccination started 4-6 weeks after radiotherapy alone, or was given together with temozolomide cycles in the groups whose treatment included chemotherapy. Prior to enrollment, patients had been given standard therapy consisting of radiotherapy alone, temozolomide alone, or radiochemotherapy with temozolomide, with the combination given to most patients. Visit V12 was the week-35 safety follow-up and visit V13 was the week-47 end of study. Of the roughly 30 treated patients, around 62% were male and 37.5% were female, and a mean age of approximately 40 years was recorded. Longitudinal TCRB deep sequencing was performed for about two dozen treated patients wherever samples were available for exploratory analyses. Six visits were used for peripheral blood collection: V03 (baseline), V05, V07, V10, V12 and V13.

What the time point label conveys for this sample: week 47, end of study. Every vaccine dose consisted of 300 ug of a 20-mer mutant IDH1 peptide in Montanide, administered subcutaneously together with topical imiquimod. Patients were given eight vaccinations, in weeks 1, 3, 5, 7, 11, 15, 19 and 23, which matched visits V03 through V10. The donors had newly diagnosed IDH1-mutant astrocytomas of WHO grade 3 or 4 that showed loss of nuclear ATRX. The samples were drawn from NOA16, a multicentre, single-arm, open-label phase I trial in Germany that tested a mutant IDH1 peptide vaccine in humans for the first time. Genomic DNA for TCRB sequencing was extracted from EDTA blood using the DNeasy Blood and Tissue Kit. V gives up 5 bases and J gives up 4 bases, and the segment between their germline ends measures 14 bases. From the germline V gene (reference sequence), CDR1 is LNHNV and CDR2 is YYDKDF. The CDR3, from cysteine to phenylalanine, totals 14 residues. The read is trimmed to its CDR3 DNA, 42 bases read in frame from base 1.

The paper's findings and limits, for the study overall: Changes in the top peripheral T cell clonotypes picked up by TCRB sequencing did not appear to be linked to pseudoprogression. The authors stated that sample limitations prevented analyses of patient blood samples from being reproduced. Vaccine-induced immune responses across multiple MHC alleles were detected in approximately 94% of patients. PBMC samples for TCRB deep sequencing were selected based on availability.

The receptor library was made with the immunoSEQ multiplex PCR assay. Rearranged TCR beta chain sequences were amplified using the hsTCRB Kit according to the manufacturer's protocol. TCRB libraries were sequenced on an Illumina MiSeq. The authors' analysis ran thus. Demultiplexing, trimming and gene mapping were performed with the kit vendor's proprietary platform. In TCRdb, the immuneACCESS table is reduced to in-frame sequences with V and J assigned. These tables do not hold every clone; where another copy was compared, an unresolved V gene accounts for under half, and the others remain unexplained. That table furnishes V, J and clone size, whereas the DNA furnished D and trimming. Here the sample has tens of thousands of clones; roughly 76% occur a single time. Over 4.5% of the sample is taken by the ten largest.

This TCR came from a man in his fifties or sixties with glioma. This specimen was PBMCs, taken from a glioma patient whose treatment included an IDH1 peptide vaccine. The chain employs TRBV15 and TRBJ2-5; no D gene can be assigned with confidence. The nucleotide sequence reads TGTGCCACCAGCTCCAGGAAGAGTTCAGAGACCCAGTACTTC. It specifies CATSSRKSSETQYF.